Below, 3 T cell receptor beta chains from the same sample are listed, as sequenced in a study of cytomegalovirus exposure and HLA in healthy donors. The PCR contained 60 Vbeta and 13 Jbeta primers. Using immunoSEQ multiplex PCR, the repertoire was profiled, and TCRdb retains in-frame clones only, with some absent. This sample has about 140,000 clones; 60% to 85% occur once, and the top ten carry 2.5% to 3.5%. Sequencing used PBMCs. The source is a male donor in good health and CMV-seronegative.

This clone was detected a few times. The V and J genes are TRBV7-3 and TRBJ2-7; 7 nucleotides align to TRBD2. The CDR3 spans 14 residues. Germline V gives CDR1 SGHTA, CDR2 FQGTGA. The trim removed 3 bases at V and 4 bases at J, leaving 6 bases unmatched. The CDR3 DNA is TGTGCCAGCAGCTTGGCTAGCGGATCATACGAGCAGTACTTC. This codes for CASSLASGSYEQYF.

This clone was counted only a few times. Other DNA sequences in the sample encode the same CDR3. The chain uses TRBV5-5 and TRBJ1-1; 9 bases map to TRBD1. Looked up from germline, CDR1 is SGHKS and CDR2 is YYEKEE (reference sequence). CDR3 length: 14 amino acids. V was pared by 1 base and J by 6 bases, with 4 bases of the junction left unmatched. CDR3 sequence: CASSLLGQGSEAFF. CDR3 nucleotides: TGTGCCAGCAGCTTGTTAGGACAGGGGTCTGAAGCTTTCTTT.

The chain joins TRBV5-6 to TRBJ1-1; D remains ambiguous. Germline values: CDR1 SGHDT, CDR2 YYEEEE. This CDR3 has 15 amino acids. V dropped 0 bases and J dropped 0 bases, with 9 bases sitting between them. CDR3 sequence: CASSLDPGMNTEAFF. CDR3 nucleotides: TGTGCCAGCAGCTTGGATCCAGGAATGAACACTGAAGCTTTCTTT.